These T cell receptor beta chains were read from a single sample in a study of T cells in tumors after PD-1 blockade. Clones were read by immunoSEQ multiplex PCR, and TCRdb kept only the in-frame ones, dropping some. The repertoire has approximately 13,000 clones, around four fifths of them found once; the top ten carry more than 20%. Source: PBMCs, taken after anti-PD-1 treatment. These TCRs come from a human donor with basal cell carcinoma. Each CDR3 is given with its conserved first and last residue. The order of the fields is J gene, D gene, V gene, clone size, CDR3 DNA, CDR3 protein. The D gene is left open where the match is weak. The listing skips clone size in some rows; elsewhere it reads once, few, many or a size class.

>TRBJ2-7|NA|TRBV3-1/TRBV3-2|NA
TGTGCCAGCAGCCAAGGGTCCATCTACGAGCAGTACTTC
CASSQGSIYEQYF
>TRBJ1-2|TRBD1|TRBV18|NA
TGTGCCAGCTCACCAACCGGACAGGATTATAACTATGGCTACACCTTC
CASSPTGQDYNYGYTF
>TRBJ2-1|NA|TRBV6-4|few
TGTGCCAGCAGTGACGCGCAGAACCAGCCAAGCTCCTACAATGAGCAGTTCTTC
CASSDAQNQPSSYNEQFF
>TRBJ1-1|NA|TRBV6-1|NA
TGTGCCAGCAGTGAATTCGCTGAAGCTTTCTTT
CASSEFAEAFF
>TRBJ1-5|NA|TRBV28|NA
TGTGCCAGCAGTTTAGACCCCAATCAGCCCCAGCATTTT
CASSLDPNQPQHF
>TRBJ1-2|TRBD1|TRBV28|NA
TGTGCCAGCCACGGGTGGCGGTCAGGGGGCAACCCTTATGGCTACACCTTC
CASHGWRSGGNPYGYTF
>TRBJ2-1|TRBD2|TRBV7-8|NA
TGTGCCAGCAGCTTGGGGGGGATGGCCCTCAATGAGCAGTTCTTC
CASSLGGMALNEQFF
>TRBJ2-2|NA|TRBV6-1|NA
TGTGCCAGCAGTCTCGGGGTCGGGGAGCTGTTTTTT
CASSLGVGELFF
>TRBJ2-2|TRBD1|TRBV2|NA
TGTGCCAGCAGTGGGACAGGGGGACAGAGGGAGCTGTTTTTT
CASSGTGGQRELFF
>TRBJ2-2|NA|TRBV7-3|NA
TGTGCCAGCAGCTCAAGCGGGAACACCGGGGAGCTGTTTTTT
CASSSSGNTGELFF
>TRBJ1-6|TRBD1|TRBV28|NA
TGTGCCAGCAACGCCGGGACAGGGAATAATTCACCCCTCCACTTT
CASNAGTGNNSPLHF
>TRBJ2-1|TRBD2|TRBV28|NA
TGTGCCAGCAGCCAAGCGGCCTCACTAGCGGGGGGCTTCTACAATGAGCAGTTCTTC
CASSQAASLAGGFYNEQFF
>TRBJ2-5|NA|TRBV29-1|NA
TGCAGCGTTGAGAAAGCGGCACGTCCGCAAGAGACCCAGTACTTC
CSVEKAARPQETQYF
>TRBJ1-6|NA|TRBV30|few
TGTGCCTGGACTGGACTCTTTAATTCACCCCTCCACTTT
CAWTGLFNSPLHF
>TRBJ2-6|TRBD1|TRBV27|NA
TGTGCCAGCAGTTTTGTACAGGGGGGTTATCTGGGGGCCAACGTCCTGACTTTC
CASSFVQGGYLGANVLTF
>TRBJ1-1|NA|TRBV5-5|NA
TGTGCCAGCAGCTTAAACGAACAGAATCTCATTTGGACTGAAGCTTTCTTT
CASSLNEQNLIWTEAFF
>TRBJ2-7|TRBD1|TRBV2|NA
TGTGCCAGCAGCGGGACAGGGGCGCAGTGGAACGAGCAGTACTTC
CASSGTGAQWNEQYF
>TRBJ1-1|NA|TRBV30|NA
TGTGCCTGGAGTGTAAAGGTTGAAGCTTTCTTT
CAWSVKVEAFF
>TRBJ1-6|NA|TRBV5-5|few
TGTGCCAGCAGCACACTAACAGAGAATTCACCCCTCCACTTT
CASSTLTENSPLHF
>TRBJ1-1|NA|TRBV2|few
TGTGCCAGCACCCGAGGGGGACACTCGAACACTGAAGCTTTCTTT
CASTRGGHSNTEAFF
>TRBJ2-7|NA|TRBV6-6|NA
TGTGCCAGCAGTCCTGCATCCTACGAGCAGTACTTC
CASSPASYEQYF
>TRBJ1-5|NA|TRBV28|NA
TGTGCCAGCAGTCTTACAAGTCAGCCCCAGCATTTT
CASSLTSQPQHF
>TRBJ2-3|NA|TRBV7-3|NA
TGTGCCAGCAGCATCTTATTTATGGATACGCAGTATTTT
CASSILFMDTQYF
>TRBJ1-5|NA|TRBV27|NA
TGTGCCAGCAGTTCTACCCCAGATCAGCCCCAGCATTTT
CASSSTPDQPQHF
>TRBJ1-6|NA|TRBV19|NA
TGTGCCAGTAGTGTCCGGGGGCGCGATTCACCCCTCCACTTT
CASSVRGRDSPLHF
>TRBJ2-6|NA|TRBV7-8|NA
TGTGCCAGCAGCTTATCAGACTCTGGGGCCAACGTCCTGACTTTC
CASSLSDSGANVLTF
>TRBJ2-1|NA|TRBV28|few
TGTGCCAGCAGTTTCTGGGACCCAAACCAGGGCTCCTACAATGAGCAGTTCTTC
CASSFWDPNQGSYNEQFF
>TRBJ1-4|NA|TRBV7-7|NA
TGTGCTAGCAGCGAAGGACTAGCAACTAATGAAAAACTGTTTTTT
CASSEGLATNEKLFF
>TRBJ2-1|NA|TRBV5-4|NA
TGTGCCAGCAGCCAAATCCCAGGGAACCATGAGCAGTTCTTC
CASSQIPGNHEQFF
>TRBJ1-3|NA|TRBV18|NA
TGTGCCAGCTCATTACAACCGACTGACTCTGGAAACACCATATATTTT
CASSLQPTDSGNTIYF
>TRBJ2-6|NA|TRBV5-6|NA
TGTGCCAGCAGCTTGGATCAGAGCCTCTCTGGGGCCAACGTCCTGACTTTC
CASSLDQSLSGANVLTF
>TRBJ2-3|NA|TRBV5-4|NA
TGTGCCAGCAGCCCATGGGGGCGGCCCGAGGGGGATACGCAGTATTTT
CASSPWGRPEGDTQYF
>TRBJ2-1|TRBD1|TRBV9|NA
TGTGCCAGCAGCGTCGGGACAGCGCTACGCTCCTACAATGAGCAGTTCTTC
CASSVGTALRSYNEQFF
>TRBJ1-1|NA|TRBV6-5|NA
TGTGCCAGCTCTAGAGGGGGTTTCACTGAAGCTTTCTTT
CASSRGGFTEAFF
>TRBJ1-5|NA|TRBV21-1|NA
TGTGCCAGCAGCAAACTCGAAACCGACAGATGTAGCAATCAGCCCCAGCATTTT
CASSKLETDRCSNQPQHF
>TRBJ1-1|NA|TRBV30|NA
TGTGCCTGGAGCGGGGACAAGAACACTGAAGCTTTCTTT
CAWSGDKNTEAFF
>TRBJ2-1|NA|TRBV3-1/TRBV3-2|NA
TGTGCCAGCAGCCAAGTTTCTGGGGGGGCCCCGCGAGAGCCGTTCTTC
CASSQVSGGAPREPFF
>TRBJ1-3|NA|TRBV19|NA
TGTGCCAGTACCCTTACAGGGCTGGGTGGAAACACCATATATTTT
CASTLTGLGGNTIYF
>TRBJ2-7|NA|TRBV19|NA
TGTGCCAGTAGACGAGGGGGGCTCGCCTACGAGCAGTACTTC
CASRRGGLAYEQYF
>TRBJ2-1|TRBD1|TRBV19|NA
TGTGCCAGTAGTCCAGGACAGGAGACCTACAATGAGCAGTTCTTC
CASSPGQETYNEQFF
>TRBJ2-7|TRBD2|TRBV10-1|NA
TGCGCCAGCAGTGAGCTAGCGGCGTACGAGCAGTACTTC
CASSELAAYEQYF
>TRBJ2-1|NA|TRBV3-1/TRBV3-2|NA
TGTGCCAGCAGCCAAGTGATAGCTCCCTTGGCGGAGAATGAGCAGTTCTTC
CASSQVIAPLAENEQFF
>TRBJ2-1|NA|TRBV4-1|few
TGCGCCAGCAGCCAAGCTACCGAAGGTGAGCAGTTCTTC
CASSQATEGEQFF
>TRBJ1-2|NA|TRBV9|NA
TGTGCCAGCAGCGTCCGGGAGGCCCATGGCTACACCTTC
CASSVREAHGYTF
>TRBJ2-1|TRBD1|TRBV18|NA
TGTGCCAGCTCACCACCCTGGACAGGGGTGGGGTACAATGAGCAGTTCTTC
CASSPPWTGVGYNEQFF
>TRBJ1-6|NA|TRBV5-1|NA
TGCGCCAGCAGCTTGGTAGAGGTGGCCTATAATTCACCCCTCCACTTT
CASSLVEVAYNSPLHF
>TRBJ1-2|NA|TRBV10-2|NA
TGCGCCAGCAGTCGGGACGACTATGGCTACACCTTC
CASSRDDYGYTF
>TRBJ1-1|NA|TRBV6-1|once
TGTGCCAGCAGTGAAGGAGGCCCCAGTGGAGCTTTCTTT
CASSEGGPSGAFF
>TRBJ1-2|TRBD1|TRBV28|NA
TGTGCCAGCAGTTTGCCAGGGGGCAACTATGGCTACACCTTC
CASSLPGGNYGYTF
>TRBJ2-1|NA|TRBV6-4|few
TGTGCCAGCAGTGTAGGTGGGTCGAACAATGAGCAGTTCTTC
CASSVGGSNNEQFF
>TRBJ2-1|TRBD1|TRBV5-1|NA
TGCGCCAGCAGCCCGGACAGGGCCCATAAGCAGTTCTTC
CASSPDRAHKQFF
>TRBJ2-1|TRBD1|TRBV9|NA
TGTGCCAGCAGCGTACGAATCGACAGGGCGGACAATGAGCAGTTCTTC
CASSVRIDRADNEQFF
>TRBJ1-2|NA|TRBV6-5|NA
TGTGCCAGCAGTCCCGGGGTCCATGGCTACACCTTC
CASSPGVHGYTF
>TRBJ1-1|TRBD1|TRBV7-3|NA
TGTGCCAGCAGCAGCGGGACAGGGATGGGGAACACTGAAGCTTTCTTT
CASSSGTGMGNTEAFF
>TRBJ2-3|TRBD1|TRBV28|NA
TGTGCCAGCAGTCCCCGGGACAGAGGTTGGAGCACAGATACGCAGTATTTT
CASSPRDRGWSTDTQYF
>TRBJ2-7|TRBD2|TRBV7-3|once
TGTGCCAGCAGCCCGGGACTAGCGAGGGAGCAGTACTTC
CASSPGLAREQYF
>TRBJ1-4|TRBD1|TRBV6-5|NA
TGTGCCAGCAGTCCTTACGAGGGGGCACGTGAAAAACTGTTTTTT
CASSPYEGAREKLFF
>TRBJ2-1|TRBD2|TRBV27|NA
TGTGCCAGCAGCCTAGCGGGAGAGTCCTACAATGAGCAGTTCTTC
CASSLAGESYNEQFF
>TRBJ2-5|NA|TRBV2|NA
TGTGCCACCCTCAGAGAACTGCTACAAGAGACCCAGTACTTC
CATLRELLQETQYF
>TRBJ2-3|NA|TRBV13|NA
TGTGCCAGCAGCCATCAGGGTGCAGATACGCAGTATTTT
CASSHQGADTQYF